This T cell receptor beta chain was documented in a study of monozygotic twins with inflammatory bowel disease. Points from the study as a whole: Fewer clonotypes were shared with others by IBD patients than by healthy twins, especially with disease activity. Data gave no support to a single strong signal or clonotype associated with IBD.

A remark on this clonotype: Its antigen is unknown.

Germline-derived CDR1 and CDR2 are SEHNR and FQNEAQ (reference sequence). This CDR3 contains 12 residues. No DNA is given; TCRdb re-called the 5' RACE reads and lists each CDR3 protein once. In total, the table holds some 210,000 distinct CDR3 sequences. This TCR was sampled from a human donor with ulcerative colitis or Crohn's disease, or a healthy co-twin of an affected twin (not recorded which). This rearrangement joins TRBV7-9 to TRBJ2-3; TCRdb proposes TRBD1, but this gene call is untestable without DNA. The specimen sequenced was blood. The CDR3 spells CAAQGNTDTQYF.